This T cell receptor beta chain is from a study of shared clonotypes between healthy human individuals. The study's findings and limits: Limitation of the genetic and exposure-history diversity represented came from the few donors.

At deep level, the assay was performed. PCR replicates from unsorted PBMC used approximately 290 ng DNA, and this amount was about 30,000 T cell genomes. Profiled with immunoSEQ multiplex PCR; TCRdb holds only in-frame clones, not every one. The table records roughly 490,000 clones, 79% of them present only once. The CDR3 length is 14 residues. V was pared by 5 bases and J by 0 bases, with 10 bases between. Germline V gene data show CDR1 as MDHEN and CDR2 as SYDVKM. This clone has just one count. No antigen is known for it. Recent acute infections and vaccinations were absent in the healthy HIV-negative adult donors.

The clonotype originates from a woman between 40 and 55 years old in good health. Some clones in this sample may be carry-over from other donors' samples. The chain combines TRBV28 with TRBJ1-1; perhaps TRBD1 as D (6 bases). The specimen sequenced was PBMCs. Written as DNA, the CDR3 is TGTGCCAGCAGTCGGGGGGGCGTGAACACTGAAGCTTTCTTT. It yields the protein CASSRGGVNTEAFF.